These 25 T cell receptor beta chains were sequenced from one sample in a study of early T cells in non-severe SARS-CoV-2 infection. MiXCR, run by TCRdb on the 5' RACE reads, gives a single entry per CDR3 protein. Here the sample spans some 60,000 distinct CDR3 sequences, over 9.5% being singletons. Sequenced input: whole blood. These receptors came from an adult who was a healthcare worker with PCR-confirmed SARS-CoV-2 infection or an uninfected control (not recorded which).

This clonotype was found a few times. The chain combines TRBV5-1 with TRBJ2-2; D gene uncertain. This CDR3 is 15 amino acids long. Trimming left V 0 bases short and J 1 base short, with 7 bases between. Germline loops: CDR1 SGHRS, CDR2 YFSETQ. The CDR3 sequence: CASSLAQRNTGELFF. In nucleotides, the CDR3 is TGCGCCAGCAGCTTGGCGCAGCGGAACACCGGGGAGCTGTTTTTT.

This clonotype was picked up many times. The CDR3: CGLATNEKLFF. The DNA of the CDR3 is TGTGGACTCGCAACTAATGAAAAACTGTTTTTT. This sequence joins TRBV7-9 and TRBJ1-4; no clear D gene. CDR3 length: 11 residues. Germline assignment: CDR1 SEHNR and CDR2 FQNEAQ (reference sequence).

This clonotype appeared many times. This sequence joins TRBV2 and TRBJ2-5, with TRBD2 identical over 8 bases. The germline V gene encodes CDR1 SNHLY and CDR2 FYNNEI. J was trimmed by 1 base and V by 6 bases; bases with no gene match: 4. CDR3 size: 14 residues. This CDR3 reads CASRLSGGQETQYF. The CDR3 coding sequence is TGTGCCAGCAGGTTAAGCGGGGGCCAAGAGACCCAGTACTTC.

The sample holds a few counts of this clonotype. The V and J genes are TRBV12-3 or TRBV12-4 and TRBJ2-7; weak D call: TRBD2 (5 bases). Trimming stripped 0 bases from V and 6 bases from J, with 18 bases between. The CDR3 has 16 amino acids. CDR3 in DNA: TGTGCCAGCAGTTTAGCCGGATGGGAGCGCCGGCTCGAGCAGTACTTC. This codes for CASSLAGWERRLEQYF.

The V call is TRBV5-4, the J call TRBJ2-7; 8 nucleotides agree with TRBD1. Germline V CDR1 and CDR2: SGHNT, YYREEE (reference sequence). The CDR3 is 16 residues long. With V trimmed by 3 bases and J by 0 bases, 8 bases remained unmatched. CDR3 sequence reads: CASSSESGQVSYEQYF. The CDR3, as DNA: TGTGCCAGCAGCTCAGAGTCGGGACAGGTCTCCTACGAGCAGTACTTC.

This clonotype was observed at least ten times. The chain links TRBV7-8 to TRBJ2-3; a weak D match, TRBD2 (6 bases). The CDR3 is 15 amino acids. CDR1 and CDR2 from the germline V gene are SGHVS and FQNEAQ. Trimming took off 4 bases at V and 0 bases at J, with 11 bases between the two ends. The CDR3 coding sequence is TGTGCCAGCAGCTACGGGGGAGCTAGCACAGATACGCAGTATTTT. Protein: CASSYGGASTDTQYF.

The V and J genes are TRBV6-6 and TRBJ2-3; D gene uncertain. Germline loops: CDR1 MNHNY, CDR2 SVGAGI (reference sequence). Trimming removed 2 bases from V and 0 bases from J, with 9 bases in between. The CDR3 is 15 residues long. In DNA, the CDR3 is TGTGCCAGCAGTTACCCCCTCCAGAGCACAGATACGCAGTATTTT. Encoded protein: CASSYPLQSTDTQYF.

This clonotype was detected ten times or more. The chain combines TRBV20-1 with TRBJ2-5; 10 bases align to TRBD2. Germline CDR1 DFQATT, CDR2 SNEGSKA (reference sequence). Trimming at V came to 3 bases and at J to 3 bases, leaving 4 bases not matched to a gene. The CDR3 is 14 amino acids. For the CDR3, the DNA is TGCAGTGCTAGCCTAGCGGGAGTTGAAGAGACCCAGTACTTC. Translation gives CSASLAGVEETQYF.

This rearrangement joins TRBV6-1 to TRBJ2-3, with TRBD1 identical over 7 bases. The CDR3 is made up of 15 amino acids. V was pared by 5 bases and J by 0 bases, with 5 bases of the junction left unmatched. Germline CDR1 reads MNHNS; CDR2 reads SASEGT. Written as DNA, the CDR3 is TGTGCCAGCAGTCGGGACAGATCTAGCACAGATACGCAGTATTTT. This gives the protein CASSRDRSSTDTQYF.

In its sample, this clonotype was seen many times. V gene TRBV7-3 combines with J gene TRBJ2-7; no clear D. V was cut by 2 bases and J by 3 bases, with 11 bases left in between. CDR3 length equals 14 residues. CDR1 is SGHTA and CDR2 is FQGTGA in the germline V gene. CDR3 region: CASSLYANSYEQYF. CDR3 DNA: TGTGCCAGCAGCTTATACGCCAACAGCTACGAGCAGTACTTC.

There are a few counts of this clonotype. The CDR3 DNA reads as TGTGCCAGCAAAGCGAGGCAAGACTATGGCTACACCTTC. Amino acid sequence: CASKARQDYGYTF. The gene calls are TRBV12-3 or TRBV12-4 and TRBJ1-2; D unclear. The CDR3 totals 13 residues. Trimming took 7 bases from V and 3 from J, leaving 12 bases between them.

At least ten counts were recorded for this clonotype. The chain has TRBV5-1 and TRBJ2-7, with 7 bases that match TRBD1. The trim removed 0 bases at V and 9 bases at J, leaving 9 bases unmatched. Germline V lookup: CDR1 SGHRS, CDR2 YFSETQ. The CDR3 consists of 14 residues. The CDR3 protein is CASSLAPDRDRQYF. Here the CDR3 DNA reads TGCGCCAGCAGCTTGGCCCCCGACAGGGATCGGCAGTACTTC.

This clonotype has a handful of counts. The chain has TRBV6-2 or TRBV6-3 and TRBJ2-2, with D possibly TRBD2 on 6 matching bases. The length of the CDR3 is 15 residues. Trimming removed 0 bases at V and 3 bases at J, with 8 bases between. Germline CDR1 is MNHEY and CDR2 is SVGEGT. The CDR3: CASSYSSGYTGELFF. DNA of the CDR3: TGTGCCAGCAGTTACTCGAGCGGGTACACCGGGGAGCTGTTTTTT.

There are a few counts of this clonotype. The chain is built from TRBV5-1 and TRBJ1-1; 7 bases line up with TRBD1. The CDR3 spans 14 residues. Germline trimming cut 4 bases from V and 4 bases from J; bases unmatched to any gene: 7. Per the germline V gene, CDR1 is SGHRS and CDR2 is YFSETQ. CDR3 sequence reads: CASSITTGSTEAFF. The CDR3 DNA is TGCGCCAGCAGCATAACGACAGGGAGCACTGAAGCTTTCTTT.

This clonotype was observed at least ten times. The chain employs TRBV7-8 and TRBJ1-2; D remains unclear. Germline V lookup: CDR1 SGHVS, CDR2 FQNEAQ. The V end lost 3 bases, the J end lost 4 bases, and 9 bases lay between the germline ends. CDR3 length equals 13 residues. Here the CDR3 reads CASSLGLSYGYTF. CDR3 nucleotides: TGTGCCAGCAGCTTGGGCCTCTCCTATGGCTACACCTTC.

This clonotype was seen a single time. The chain recombines TRBV6-5 with TRBJ2-5; possible D gene TRBD2, 6 bases. Trimming cost V 8 bases and J 4 bases, with 14 bases left between them. CDR3 length equals 13 residues. The germline V gene has CDR1 MNHEY and CDR2 SVGAGI. The CDR3 here is CASGRRVPETQYF. Here the CDR3 DNA reads TGTGCCAGCGGCCGGAGGGTACCAGAGACCCAGTACTTC.

A few counts support this clonotype. The CDR3 spells CASSEAGQQNQPQHF. The CDR3 region has the DNA TGTGCCAGCAGTGAAGCGGGACAGCAGAATCAGCCCCAGCATTTT. The genes are TRBV6-1 and TRBJ1-5, with 7 bases lining up with TRBD1. The CDR3 is 15 residues long. Per germline, CDR1 MNHNS and CDR2 SASEGT. With V trimmed by 0 bases and J by 4 bases, 3 bases remained unmatched.

This clonotype has a count of ten or more. The rearrangement links TRBV20-1 to TRBJ2-2; D is unclear. CDR1 is DFQATT and CDR2 is SNEGSKA in the germline V gene (reference sequence). This CDR3 has 11 amino acids. V lost 0 bases and J lost 7, with 3 bases in between. The CDR3 coding sequence is TGCAGTGCTAGAGATTTCGGGGAGCTGTTTTTT. Protein sequence: CSARDFGELFF.

This clonotype was recorded a few times. The J gene is TRBJ1-2, the V gene TRBV27, with a possible D match to TRBD1 (5 bases). The CDR3 covers 13 residues. The V end lost 10 bases, the J end lost 4 bases, and 16 bases lay between the germline ends. Germline CDR1 is MNHEY and CDR2 is SMNVEV (reference sequence). CDR3 nucleotide sequence: TGTGCCACCGCGCGGGTGGGGCTCTATGGCTACACCTTC. Protein: CATARVGLYGYTF.

This clonotype was counted ten times or more. This chain links TRBV10-2 with TRBJ2-3, with D perhaps TRBD1 or TRBD2 (5 bases each). This CDR3 is built from 15 residues. CDR1 WSHSY and CDR2 SAAADI come from the germline V gene. The V and J ends lost 6 bases and 5 bases respectively, with 18 bases between them. Written as DNA, the CDR3 is TGCGCCAGCAGCGCTCTCGGGGCTAGGTTAGATACGCAGTATTTT. Translation: CASSALGARLDTQYF.

This clonotype was observed at least ten times. The V call is TRBV5-1, the J call TRBJ2-2; the D is unclear. CDR1 and CDR2 from the germline V gene are SGHRS and YFSETQ. This CDR3 has 11 residues. Trimming shortened V by 2 bases and J by 7 bases, and 3 bases separated the two germline ends. The CDR3 coding sequence is TGCGCCAGCAGCTTAAGCGGGGAGCTGTTTTTT. Residues: CASSLSGELFF. Together with reference TRBV5-1 and TRBJ2-2, the CDR3 gives the full variable domain: KAGVTQTPRYLIKTRGQQVTLSCSPISGHRSVSWYQQTPGQGLQFLFEYFSETQRNKGNFPGRFSGRQFSNSRSEMNVSTLELGDSALYLCASSLSGELFFGEGSRLTVL.

Many counts were recorded for this clonotype. The rearrangement joins TRBV29-1 to TRBJ1-4, with no clear D. The CDR3 spans 13 residues. Germline-derived CDR1 and CDR2 are SQVTM and ANQGSEA. V lost 7 bases and J lost 7, with 16 bases in between. The CDR3, as DNA: TGCAGCGCCTCGGTCGCAGCGGGTGAAAAACTGTTTTTT. Amino acids: CSASVAAGEKLFF.

The rearrangement joins TRBV29-1 to TRBJ1-1, with 8 bases aligning to TRBD1. This CDR3 has 14 amino acids. The trim removed 7 bases at V and 0 bases at J, leaving 7 bases unmatched. CDR1 is SQVTM, CDR2 ANQGSEA, per germline. CDR3: CSAPTGAMNTEAFF. CDR3 nucleotides: TGCAGCGCCCCGACAGGGGCCATGAACACTGAAGCTTTCTTT.

This clonotype has only a few counts. V and J are TRBV29-1 and TRBJ1-1; 7 bases fit TRBD1. Trimming removed 4 bases from V and 1 base from J; junction bases left unmatched: 3. The CDR3 extends over 13 amino acids. Germline CDR1 is SQVTM and CDR2 is ANQGSEA. The CDR3: CSVAGTANTEAFF. The CDR3 DNA follows: TGCAGCGTTGCCGGGACAGCGAACACTGAAGCTTTCTTT.

This clonotype was counted many times. The chain links TRBV15 to TRBJ2-1, with D hard to call. V shed 1 base and J shed 4 bases, with 5 bases lying between them. Germline CDR1 and CDR2: LNHNV and YYDKDF (reference sequence). The CDR3 spans 13 residues. The CDR3 coding sequence is TGTGCCACCAGCAGAGGAGGATACAATGAGCAGTTCTTC. Its protein product is CATSRGGYNEQFF.